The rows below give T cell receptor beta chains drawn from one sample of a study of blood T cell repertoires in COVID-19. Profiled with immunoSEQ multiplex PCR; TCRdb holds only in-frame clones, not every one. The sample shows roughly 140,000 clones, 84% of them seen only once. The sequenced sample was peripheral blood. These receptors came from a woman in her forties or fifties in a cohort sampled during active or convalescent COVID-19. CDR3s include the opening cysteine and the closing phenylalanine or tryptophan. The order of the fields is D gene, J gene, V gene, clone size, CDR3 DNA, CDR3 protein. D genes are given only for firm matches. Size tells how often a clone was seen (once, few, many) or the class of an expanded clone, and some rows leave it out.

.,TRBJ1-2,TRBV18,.,TGTGCCAGCTCCCCCTCCGGGGGGGATGGCTACACCTTC,CASSPSGGDGYTF
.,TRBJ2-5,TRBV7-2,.,TGTGCCAGCAGCCCTCGCCCGAGGACTGCCTTTAAAGAGACCCAGTACTTC,CASSPRPRTAFKETQYF
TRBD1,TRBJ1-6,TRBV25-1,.,TGTGCCAGCAGCGAGACAGGGTATAATTCACCCCTCCACTTT,CASSETGYNSPLHF
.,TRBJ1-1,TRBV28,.,TGTGCCAGCACCCCTCAGGTAGGGGCCGTTATTACTGAAGCTTTCTTT,CASTPQVGAVITEAFF
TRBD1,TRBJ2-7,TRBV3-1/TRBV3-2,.,TGTGCCAGCAGCCACCGACAGGGAACTGGATACGAGCAGTACTTC,CASSHRQGTGYEQYF
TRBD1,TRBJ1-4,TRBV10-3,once,TGTGCCATCAGTCCCGGGACAGGGCTGGAAGAAAAACTGTTTTTT,CAISPGTGLEEKLFF
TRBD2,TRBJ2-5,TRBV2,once,TGTGCCAGCAGGGCCGGGGGGGCGCAGGATCAAGAGACCCAGTACTTC,CASRAGGAQDQETQYF
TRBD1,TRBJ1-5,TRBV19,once,TGTGCCAGTAGTTGGGAGACAGGGCCGGATAGCAATCAGCCCCAGCATTTT,CASSWETGPDSNQPQHF
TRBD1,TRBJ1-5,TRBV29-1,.,TGCAGCGTTGCGGGACAGGATAATCAGCCCCAGCATTTT,CSVAGQDNQPQHF
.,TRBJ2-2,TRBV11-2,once,TGTGCCAGCAGCTTCTGGAGGATCGGGGAGCTGTTTTTT,CASSFWRIGELFF
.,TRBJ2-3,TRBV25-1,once,TGTGCCAGCAGTGAAGGTCGGGGATTTCATGATACGCAGTATTTT,CASSEGRGFHDTQYF
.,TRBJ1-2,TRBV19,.,TGTGCCAGTAGTCCCTCCCCAGCTAACTATGGCTACACCTTC,CASSPSPANYGYTF
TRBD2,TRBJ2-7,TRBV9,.,TGTGCCAGCAGCGTAGGTGGAGCGGGAGAGCTCTACGAGCAGTACTTC,CASSVGGAGELYEQYF
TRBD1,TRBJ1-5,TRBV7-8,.,TGTGCCAGCAGCTTAAGGGGGCGAATAAATCAGCCCCAGCATTTT,CASSLRGRINQPQHF
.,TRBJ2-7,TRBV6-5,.,TGTGCCAGCAGAGGACAGGGAGGGTACGAGCAGTACTTC,CASRGQGGYEQYF
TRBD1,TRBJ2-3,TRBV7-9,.,TGTGCCAGCAGCTTCCGACAGGGAAGTTTCACAGATACGCAGTATTTT,CASSFRQGSFTDTQYF
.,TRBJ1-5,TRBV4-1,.,TGCGCCAGCAGCCAAGGGCAGGCCCAAAATCAGCCCCAGCATTTT,CASSQGQAQNQPQHF
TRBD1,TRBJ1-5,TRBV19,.,TGTGCCAGTAGTAGACCTCTCTTTACCGGGACAGGCAATCAGCCCCAGCATTTT,CASSRPLFTGTGNQPQHF
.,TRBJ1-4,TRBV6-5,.,TGTGCCAGCAGTTACTCGAGGGGGGGGCCCAGCGAAAAACTGTTTTTT,CASSYSRGGPSEKLFF
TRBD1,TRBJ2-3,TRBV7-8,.,TGTGCCAGCAGCCCTCCACAGGGGGCGCGAGGAGATACGCAGTATTTT,CASSPPQGARGDTQYF
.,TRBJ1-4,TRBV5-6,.,TGTGCCAGCAGCTTGGTTGGCAGGGATATGGAAAAACTGTTTTTT,CASSLVGRDMEKLFF
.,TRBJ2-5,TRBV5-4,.,TGTGCCAGCAGCCTTACCTCACACAGGGCCCAAGAGACCCAGTACTTC,CASSLTSHRAQETQYF
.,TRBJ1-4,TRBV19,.,TGTGCCAGTAGTGTCCGTGGGGGGGGTTCATCTGAAAAACTGTTTTTT,CASSVRGGGSSEKLFF
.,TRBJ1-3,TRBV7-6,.,TGTGCCAGCAGCCTCCGAACGGCAACTAGCTCTGGAAACACCATATATTTT,CASSLRTATSSGNTIYF
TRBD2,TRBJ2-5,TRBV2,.,TGTGCCAGCAGTTTCCGGGACGTTTTAGCGGGGGGCTCGGAGACCCAGTACTTC,CASSFRDVLAGGSETQYF